This T cell receptor (beta chain) was retrieved from a study of neurological immune-mediated disorders (dated by TCRdb to the late 2010s). Looking at the study overall: The study compared peripheral blood TCR-beta repertoires of HTLV-I-associated myelopathy (HAM/TSP) patients, multiple sclerosis patients and healthy controls using UMI-based sequencing. The roughly 110 TCR-beta libraries included longitudinal samples, technical triplicates and paired sorted CD4+ and CD8+ T-cell subsets alongside PBMC samples. Technical triplicate libraries were sequenced to precisely calculate how much the frequency of each individual clone varied. The cohort was made up of 60 to 75 subjects, consisting of around 14 HAM/TSP patients, 34 multiple sclerosis patients and around 20 healthy controls.

This clonotype was seen at least ten times. It has no known antigen specificity. No much larger clone is present one base from it, and per-base qualities are unavailable. The investigation overall reported the following: Across subjects, expanded clones never shared an identical CDR3 amino acid sequence, which suggests that the TCR-beta repertoires in every group were private. TCR clonal expansion was highest in HAM/TSP patients and lowest in MS patients, with MS patients falling below even healthy controls.

cDNA was synthesized by template-switch 5'RACE using a primer with a 10-nucleotide random unique molecular identifier that tagged each TCR transcript. Over 180 million TCR-beta sequences, covering 15-18 subjects, were produced in each sequencing run. Total RNA was extracted with the RNeasy kit. Using the KAPA Real-time Library Amplification kit, TCR-beta VDJ regions were amplified with primers for the TCR constant region and the 5'RACE anchor. A first PCR added sample indexes and Illumina adaptors, after which a second PCR increased the library yield. The roughly 650 bp TCR product was size-selected on a 2% E-gel SizeSelection system after Ampure bead purification. Before pooling, libraries had their quality checked on a Bioanalyzer, their concentration measured with Qubit, and their quantity determined with the Kapa Library Quantification kit. An Illumina HiSeq 2500 was used to sequence the libraries paired-end at 2 x 150 bp. To increase sequence diversity, about 24-32% phiX was spiked into each library pool. The original methods were these. The quality-filtered reads were processed with the UMI-based MiGEC pipeline, whose error correction step removed more than 80% of the raw TCR sequences. VDJ genes were aligned to IMGT germline references, and each clonotype was defined by a unique CDR3 amino acid sequence together with V-J genes. Clonal expansion, Shannon diversity and CDR3 relatedness (CalcPairwiseDistances, ClusterSamples) were evaluated with VDJtools, and phylogenetic trees were built with CLCbio workbench. Using coefficient-of-variation modelling across technical triplicates, the study counted a clone as expanded if it had at least 8 unique UMIs. The public reads were reprocessed in TCRdb via fastp at Q25 and MiXCR, keeping in-frame beta chains. Merged by CDR3 protein, the rows form single entries marked with the most common genes and DNA. TCRdb assigned the V and J calls; the authors' analysis was not used. The sample profile shows around 56,000 distinct CDR3 sequences; around 24% of them were found once. The ten largest clones add up to 4.6% of the sample.

The sample's time point label, in plain terms: technical triplicate 2. For the unsorted PBMC libraries, 2 million PBMCs were stored in RNAlater at -80 degrees C until RNA extraction and were used to generate the libraries. Peripheral blood underwent Ficoll-Hypaque density gradient centrifugation to isolate PBMCs, which were then cryopreserved in liquid nitrogen. Measured from the cysteine to the phenylalanine, the CDR3 is 12 residues long. Kept here is only the CDR3 DNA, which spans 36 bases and is read in frame from base 1. Trimming at the junction amounts to 5 bases on V and 11 bases on J, and the germline ends lie 13 bases apart. Sequences MDHEN (CDR1) and SYDVKM (CDR2) are obtained from the germline V gene.

This clonotype originated in a man aged 55 to 70 with HTLV-1-associated myelopathy (HAM/TSP). The chain links TRBV28 with TRBJ1-5, with the D gene uncertain. The material sequenced was PBMCs. CDR3 loop: CASSEKQRTQHF. DNA sequence: TGTGCCAGCAGTGAAAAACAGAGGACCCAGCATTTT.